The 18 T cell receptor beta chains listed next were all sequenced from one sample in a study of blood T cell repertoires in COVID-19. TCRdb's copy holds only in-frame clones and misses some; the assay was immunoSEQ multiplex PCR. The data show over 120,000 clones, about 80% seen once. Sequenced material: PBMCs or T cells enriched from blood (not recorded which). The receptors here all came from a woman aged 45-65 years who had recovered from COVID-19.

The rearrangement joins TRBV5-6 to TRBJ2-7; 8 nucleotides align to TRBD2. CDR1 and CDR2 from the germline V gene are SGHDT and YYEEEE. V was pared by 2 bases and J by 3 bases, with 1 base of the junction left unmatched. The CDR3 is 13 amino acids. CDR3 sequence reads: CASSFGTSYEQYV. CDR3 nucleotide sequence: TGTGCCAGCAGCTTTGGGACTAGCTACGAGCAGTACGTC.

The chain is built from TRBV6-4 and TRBJ2-2; 10 nucleotides align to TRBD2. This CDR3 comprises 15 residues. J was trimmed by 6 bases and V by 0 bases; bases with no gene match: 1. CDR1 MRHNA and CDR2 SNTAGT come from the germline V gene. The CDR3 region is CASSDSSGGAGELFF. DNA of the CDR3: TGTGCCAGCAGTGACTCCAGCGGGGGGGCCGGGGAGCTGTTTTTT.

The J gene is TRBJ1-3, the V gene TRBV3-1 (or the pseudogene TRBV3-2); the match to TRBD1 covers 7 bases. Trimming at V came to 1 base and at J to 4 bases, leaving 4 bases not matched to a gene. This CDR3 is built from 15 residues. Germline V CDR1 and CDR2: LGHDT, YNNKEL (reference sequence). CDR3 in amino acids: CASSQVTGFGNTIYF. CDR3 nucleotides: TGTGCCAGCAGCCAAGTGACAGGGTTCGGAAACACCATATATTTT.

The V call is TRBV3-1 (or the pseudogene TRBV3-2), the J call TRBJ1-1; 9 bases fit TRBD1. This CDR3 is built from 15 residues. Germline trimming cut 8 bases from V and 1 base from J; bases unmatched to any gene: 8. Germline V gene sequence: CDR1 LGHDT, CDR2 YNNKEL (reference sequence). CDR3 in DNA: TGTGCCAGCCACCCGGGGGACAGGGAGAACACTGAAGCTTTCTTT. Translated, it gives CASHPGDRENTEAFF.

The V call is TRBV27, the J call TRBJ1-4, with TRBD1 identical over 8 bases. Per the germline V gene, CDR1 is MNHEY and CDR2 is SMNVEV (reference sequence). The V segment lost 8 bases and the J segment 9 bases; nucleotides outside the gene matches: 5. The CDR3 has 12 residues. The CDR3 region has the DNA TGTGCCAGCGGGTCCAGGGGGCAAAAACTGTTTTTT. It codes for CASGSRGQKLFF.

The gene calls are TRBV29-1 and TRBJ2-2; D might be TRBD2 (5 bases). Germline CDR1 SQVTM, CDR2 ANQGSEA. This CDR3 region has 15 residues. V lost 7 bases and J lost 5, with 20 bases in between. This CDR3 is CSARIREPWTGELFF. The CDR3 DNA follows: TGCAGCGCCAGAATAAGGGAGCCGTGGACCGGGGAGCTGTTTTTT.

The count of this clone is one. This chain joins TRBV27 and TRBJ2-7; TRBD1 matches 9 bases. Germline loops: CDR1 MNHEY, CDR2 SMNVEV (reference sequence). CDR3 length equals 16 residues. The trim removed 6 bases at V and 2 bases at J, leaving 11 bases unmatched. The CDR3 DNA reads TGTGCCAGCAGCCCACAAGGGACAGGGAAAACCTACGAGCAGTACTTC. It codes for CASSPQGTGKTYEQYF.

This chain uses TRBV3-1 (or the pseudogene TRBV3-2) with TRBJ1-2; 10 bases agree with TRBD1. The trim removed 2 bases at V and 6 bases at J, leaving 9 bases unmatched. CDR1 is LGHDT, CDR2 YNNKEL, per germline (reference sequence). This CDR3 is built from 16 residues. The CDR3 spells CASSQTGTGDPHGYTF. In DNA form, the CDR3 reads TGTGCCAGCAGCCAAACCGGGACAGGGGATCCACATGGCTACACCTTC.

CDR3 protein: CASWEAGATGELFF. The CDR3 DNA reads TGTGCCAGCTGGGAAGCGGGGGCCACCGGGGAGCTGTTTTTT. The V call is TRBV2, the J call TRBJ2-2; 8 bases line up with TRBD2. The CDR3 sequence is 14 residues long. From germline, CDR1 is SNHLY and CDR2 FYNNEI. Trimming took 8 bases from V and 4 from J; bases not matched to a gene: 6.

To note about this clone: This CDR3 is also generated by other DNA sequences in the sample. The chain joins TRBV11-3 to TRBJ2-5, with a possible D match to TRBD2 (6 bases). This CDR3 is 14 amino acids long. Germline values: CDR1 SGHNT, CDR2 YENEEA. V lost 3 bases, J lost 4 bases, and 12 bases lay in between. CDR3 protein: CASSLGRGGETQYF. DNA of the CDR3: TGTGCCAGCAGCTTGGGGCGGGGAGGAGAGACCCAGTACTTC.

This clone was recorded only once. The chain has TRBV10-2 and TRBJ2-3, with a possible D match to TRBD2 (6 bases). The germline V gene encodes CDR1 WSHSY and CDR2 SAAADI. Trimming took 1 base from V and 0 from J, leaving 8 bases between them. CDR3 length: 15 residues. The CDR3 is CASSELGGSTDTQYF. Written as DNA, the CDR3 is TGCGCCAGCAGTGAGTTGGGGGGTAGCACAGATACGCAGTATTTT.

This chain connects TRBV6-4 to TRBJ2-1, with 10 bases lining up with TRBD2. The CDR3 loop spans 13 amino acids. CDR1 and CDR2 (germline): MRHNA, SNTAGT. V lost 7 bases to trimming and J lost 11 bases; unmatched junction nucleotides: 8. CDR3 in DNA: TGTGCCAGCAAACGGACTAGCGGAGACAAGCAGTTCTTC. Its protein is CASKRTSGDKQFF.

The rearrangement links TRBV11-3 to TRBJ2-1; 10 bases agree with TRBD1. Germline CDR1 reads SGHNT; CDR2 reads YENEEA. J was trimmed by 8 bases and V by 2 bases; bases with no gene match: 6. The CDR3 sequence is 15 residues long. The CDR3 bases are TGTGCCAGCAGCTTAATCGGGACAGGGGACGATGAGCAGTTCTTC. As protein: CASSLIGTGDDEQFF.

The chain joins TRBV7-6 to TRBJ2-7; perhaps TRBD2 as D (5 bases). Germline CDR1 is SGHVS and CDR2 is FNYEAQ. This CDR3 has 15 residues. Trimming took off 0 bases at V and 4 bases at J, with 13 bases between the two ends. In nucleotides, the CDR3 is TGTGCCAGCAGCTTAGCGCTGGGAGCAGGATACGAGCAGTACTTC. Amino acids: CASSLALGAGYEQYF.

V and J are TRBV5-5 and TRBJ1-2; D gene unclear. The CDR3 spans 16 residues. Germline V gene data show CDR1 as SGHKS and CDR2 as YYEKEE (reference sequence). Trimming removed 1 base at V and 8 bases at J, with 21 bases between. CDR3 loop: CASSLTPQEEGGGYTF. CDR3 nucleotide sequence: TGTGCCAGCAGCTTGACGCCCCAGGAGGAGGGTGGGGGCTACACCTTC. Complete variable domain (other parts from reference TRBV5-5 and TRBJ1-2): DAGVTQSPTHLIKTRGQQVTLRCSPISGHKSVSWYQQVLGQGPQFIFQYYEKEERGRGNFPDRFSARQFPNYSSELNVNALLLGDSALYLCASSLTPQEEGGGYTFGSGTRLTVV.

The chain is built from TRBV28 and TRBJ1-1; 10 bases align to TRBD1. Germline assignment: CDR1 MDHEN and CDR2 SYDVKM. The V segment lost 2 bases and the J segment 3 bases; nucleotides outside the gene matches: 6. This CDR3 comprises 16 residues. The CDR3 reads CASSLRDRGQHTEAFF. CDR3 DNA sequence: TGTGCCAGCAGTTTAAGGGACAGGGGTCAACACACTGAAGCTTTCTTT.

This clone has only one observation. The J gene is TRBJ1-4, the V gene TRBV5-1; TRBD1 matches at 8 bases. Germline CDR1 SGHRS, CDR2 YFSETQ. V lost 0 bases to trimming and J lost 7 bases; unmatched junction nucleotides: 8. The CDR3 runs 16 residues. For the CDR3, the DNA is TGCGCCAGCAGCTTGGGTTTAGGACAGGGAAGTGAAAAACTGTTTTTT. This codes for CASSLGLGQGSEKLFF. Full variable domain (rest looked up from reference TRBV5-1 and TRBJ1-4): KAGVTQTPRYLIKTRGQQVTLSCSPISGHRSVSWYQQTPGQGLQFLFEYFSETQRNKGNFPGRFSGRQFSNSRSEMNVSTLELGDSALYLCASSLGLGQGSEKLFFGSGTQLSVL.

The CDR3 reads CASSMGLAGVQRQFF. Here the CDR3 DNA reads TGTGCCAGTAGTATGGGACTAGCGGGGGTTCAGCGCCAGTTCTTC. The V call is TRBV19, the J call TRBJ2-1; TRBD2 matches 14 bases. The CDR3 runs to 15 residues. Looked up from germline, CDR1 is LNHDA and CDR2 is SQIVND (reference sequence). Trimming removed 3 bases from V and 13 bases from J; junction bases left unmatched: 8.